This T cell receptor (beta chain) stems from a study of shared clonotypes between healthy human individuals. A remark on this clone: Its antigen is unknown.

Study observations and caveats: An effect of sequencing depth on clonotype sharing among donors was expected.

V was trimmed by 6 bases and J by 4 bases, leaving 10 bases between them. Germline CDR1 MNHEY, CDR2 SVGAGI. CDR3 length: 13 amino acids. TCRdb's table, derived via immunoSEQ multiplex PCR, lists solely in-frame clones and lacks some. The sample has over a million clones, roughly 97% seen once. The sequenced sample was naive CD4+ T cells sorted from blood. Subset meaning: CD45RA+ positively selected. The clonotype originates from a man aged 25-45 years in good health. The chain joins TRBV6-5 to TRBJ2-1; D ambiguous. Written as DNA, the CDR3 is TGTGCCAGCAGCCTAGGAGCTTACAATGAGCAGTTCTTC. Its translation: CASSLGAYNEQFF.